The rows below give T cell receptor beta chains drawn from one sample of a study of T cell repertoires in cytomegalovirus infection. Each CDR3 protein gets one entry after TCRdb re-called the reads with MiXCR. The sample consists of 450,000 to 550,000 distinct CDR3 sequences, 16% of them appearing once. The sequencing input was CD8+ T cells from PBMCs. The receptor source for this set is a human donor in good health (CMV status not recorded). Some clones in this sample may be carry-over from other donors' samples. The CDR3 runs from the conserved cysteine through the conserved F or W. The D gene is left open where the match is weak. Clone size is not always given. Where it is, it says once, few, many or a class for expanded clones.

>TRBJ2-7|TRBD1|NA|TRBV7-4
CASSWEGQGHEQYF
TGTGCCAGCAGCTGGGAGGGACAGGGCCACGAGCAGTACTTC
>TRBJ1-2|NA|NA|TRBV6-1
CARSEAFPWARGYTF
TGTGCCAGAAGTGAAGCGTTCCCTTGGGCGCGGGGCTACACCTTC
>TRBJ2-1|TRBD2|NA|TRBV10-3
CAIGGTSGMSFGSNEQFF
TGTGCCATAGGGGGGACTAGCGGGATGTCCTTTGGTTCGAATGAGCAGTTCTTC
>TRBJ2-2|TRBD2|few|TRBV5-5
CASSMGTSGYTGELFF
TGTGCCAGCAGCATGGGGACTAGCGGATACACCGGGGAGCTGTTTTTT
>TRBJ1-5|NA|NA|TRBV5-6
CASSLARAGEQPQHF
TGTGCCAGCAGCTTGGCCAGGGCAGGGGAGCAGCCCCAGCATTTT
>TRBJ2-1|NA|NA|TRBV20-1
CSASPIFRLGSYNEQFF
TGCAGTGCCAGCCCCATTTTTAGGCTGGGCTCCTACAATGAGCAGTTCTTC
>TRBJ1-3|NA|many|TRBV12-3/TRBV12-4
CASSDELPGNTIYF
TGTGCCAGCTCCGATGAGCTACCAGGAAACACCATATATTTT
>TRBJ2-7|TRBD2|many|TRBV10-3
CAISTRTVAGDEQYF
TGTGCCATCAGTACCAGGACAGTAGCGGGGGACGAGCAGTACTTC
>TRBJ1-2|TRBD1|NA|TRBV19
CASSIASRQGQRAYGYTF
TGTGCCAGTAGTATCGCCTCAAGACAGGGCCAACGGGCCTATGGCTACACCTTC
>TRBJ2-7|TRBD2|many|TRBV7-7
CASSLGTSDEQYF
TGTGCTAGCAGCCTGGGGACTAGCGACGAGCAGTACTTC
>TRBJ2-2|NA|NA|TRBV5-4
CAGRGPGRTGELFF
TGTGCCGGGCGGGGGCCCGGACGGACCGGGGAGCTGTTTTTT
>TRBJ2-7|TRBD2|few|TRBV14
CASSGREGLPYEQYF
TGTGCCAGCAGCGGGCGGGAGGGCCTCCCCTACGAGCAGTACTTC
>TRBJ2-2|NA|many|TRBV7-2
CASSLVGLTGELFF
TGTGCCAGCAGCTTAGTTGGACTAACCGGGGAGCTGTTTTTT
>TRBJ2-1|TRBD2|many|TRBV28
CASSFPTSGSYNEQFF
TGTGCCAGCAGTTTTCCGACTAGCGGCTCCTACAATGAGCAGTTCTTC
>TRBJ1-1|NA|many|TRBV4-2
CASSQVGDTEAFF
TGTGCCAGCAGCCAAGTCGGCGACACTGAAGCTTTCTTT
>TRBJ1-5|NA|many|TRBV6-6
CASSNQRGGLLEPQHF
TGTGCCAGCAGTAACCAAAGGGGAGGGCTTCTTGAGCCCCAGCATTTT
>TRBJ1-1|TRBD1|many|TRBV6-1
CASSELRGRFTEAFF
TGTGCCAGCAGTGAGCTCAGGGGGCGCTTCACTGAAGCTTTCTTT
>TRBJ1-1|NA|NA|TRBV7-9
CASSLSLRTHSVDTEAFF
TGTGCCAGCAGCCTCTCTCTTCGGACCCATTCGGTGGACACTGAAGCTTTCTTT
>TRBJ2-1|NA|many|TRBV7-8
CASSLRVLPGPNEQFF
TGTGCCAGCAGCTTACGTGTCCTACCCGGTCCCAATGAGCAGTTCTTC
>TRBJ2-3|NA|many|TRBV12-3/TRBV12-4
CASSRGGTQYF
TGTGCCAGCAGTAGGGGGGGCACGCAGTATTTT
>TRBJ1-5|NA|many|TRBV5-6
CASSQTPRTLSLNQPQHF
TGTGCCAGCAGCCAAACCCCCAGGACCTTAAGTTTAAATCAGCCCCAGCATTTT
>TRBJ1-1|NA|NA|TRBV7-9
CASSLFPSVTEAFF
TGTGCCAGCAGCTTATTCCCCTCGGTTACTGAAGCTTTCTTT
>TRBJ1-2|NA|NA|TRBV18
CASSPGEGHGYTF
TGTGCCAGCTCACCTGGGGAGGGCCATGGCTACACCTTC